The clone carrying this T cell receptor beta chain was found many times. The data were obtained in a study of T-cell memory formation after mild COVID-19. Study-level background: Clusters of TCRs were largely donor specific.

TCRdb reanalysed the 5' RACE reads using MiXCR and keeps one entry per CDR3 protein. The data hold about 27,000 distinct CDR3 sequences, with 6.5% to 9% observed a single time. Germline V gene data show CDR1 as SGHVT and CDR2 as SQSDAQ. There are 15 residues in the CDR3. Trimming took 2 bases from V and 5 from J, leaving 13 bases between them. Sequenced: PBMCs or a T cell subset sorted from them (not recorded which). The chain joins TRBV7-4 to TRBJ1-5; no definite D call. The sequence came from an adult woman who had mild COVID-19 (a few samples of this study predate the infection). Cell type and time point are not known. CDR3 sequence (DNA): TGTGCCAGCAGCTTACATGTCCAGCTAGATCAGCCCCAGCATTTT. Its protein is CASSLHVQLDQPQHF. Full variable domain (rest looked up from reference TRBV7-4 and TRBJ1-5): GAGVSQSPRYKVAKRGRDVALRCDSISGHVTLYWYRQTLGQGSEVLTYSQSDAQRDKSGRPSGRFSAERPERSVSTLKIQRTEQGDSAVYLCASSLHVQLDQPQHFGDGTRLSIL.